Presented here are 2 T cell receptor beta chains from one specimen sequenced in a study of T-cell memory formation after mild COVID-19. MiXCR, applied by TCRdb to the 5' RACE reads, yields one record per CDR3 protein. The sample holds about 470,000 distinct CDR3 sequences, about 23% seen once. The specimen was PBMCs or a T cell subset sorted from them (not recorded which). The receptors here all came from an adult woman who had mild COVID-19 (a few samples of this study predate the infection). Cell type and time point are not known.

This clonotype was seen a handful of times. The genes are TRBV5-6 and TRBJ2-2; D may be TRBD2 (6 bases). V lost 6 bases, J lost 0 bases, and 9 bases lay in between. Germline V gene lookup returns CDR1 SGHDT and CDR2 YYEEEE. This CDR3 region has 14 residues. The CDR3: CASTGVPNTGELFF. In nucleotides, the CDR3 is TGTGCCAGCACGGGGGTACCGAACACCGGGGAGCTGTTTTTT.

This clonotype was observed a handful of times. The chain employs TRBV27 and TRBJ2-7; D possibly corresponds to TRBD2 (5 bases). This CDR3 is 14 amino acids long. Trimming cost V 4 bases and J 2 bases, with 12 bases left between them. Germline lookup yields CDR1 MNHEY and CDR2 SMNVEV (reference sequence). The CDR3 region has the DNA TGTGCCAGCAGTTACACACCGGGAACCTACGAGCAGTACTTC. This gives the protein CASSYTPGTYEQYF.